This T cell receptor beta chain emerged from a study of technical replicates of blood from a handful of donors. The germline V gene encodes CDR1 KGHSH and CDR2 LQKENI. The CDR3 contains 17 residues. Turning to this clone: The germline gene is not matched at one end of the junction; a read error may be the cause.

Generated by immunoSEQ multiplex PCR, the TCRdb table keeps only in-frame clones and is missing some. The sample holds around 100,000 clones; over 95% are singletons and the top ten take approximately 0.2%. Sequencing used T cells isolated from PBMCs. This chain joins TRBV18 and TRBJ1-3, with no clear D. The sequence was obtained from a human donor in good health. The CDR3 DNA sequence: TGTGCCAGCCCACCACCCTCAACAGCCTACTCTGGAAACACCATATATTTT. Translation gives CASPPPSTAYSGNTIYF.